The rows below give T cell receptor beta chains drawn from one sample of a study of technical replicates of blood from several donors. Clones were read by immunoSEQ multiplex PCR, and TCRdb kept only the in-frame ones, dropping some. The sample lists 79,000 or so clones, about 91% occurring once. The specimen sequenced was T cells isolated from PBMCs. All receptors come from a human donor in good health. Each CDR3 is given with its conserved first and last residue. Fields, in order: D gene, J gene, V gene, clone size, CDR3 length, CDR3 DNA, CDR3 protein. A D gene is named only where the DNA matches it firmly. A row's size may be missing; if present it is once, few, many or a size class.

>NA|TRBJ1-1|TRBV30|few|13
TGTGCCTGGAGCCAGGGGATGAACACTGAAGCTTTCTTT
CAWSQGMNTEAFF
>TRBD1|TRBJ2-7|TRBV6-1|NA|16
TGTGCCAGCAGTGAAAGTCCGACAGGGGCGATCTACGAGCAGTACTTC
CASSESPTGAIYEQYF
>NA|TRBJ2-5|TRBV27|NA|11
TGTGCCAGCAGTTATAGAGAGACCCAGTACTTC
CASSYRETQYF
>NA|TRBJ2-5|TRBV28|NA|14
TGTGCCAGCTGTCTGCGGGTGTACCAAGAGACCCAGTACTTC
CASCLRVYQETQYF
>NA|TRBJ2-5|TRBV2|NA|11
TGTGCCAGCCTAACCCGGGTGGCCCAGTACTTC
CASLTRVAQYF
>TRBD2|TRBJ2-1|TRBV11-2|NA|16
TGTGCCAGCAGCTTGACTAGCGGGGGACTGTACAATGAGCAGTTCTTC
CASSLTSGGLYNEQFF
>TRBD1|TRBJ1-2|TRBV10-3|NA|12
TGTGCCATCAGCACAGGGGATAGGGGCTACACCTTC
CAISTGDRGYTF
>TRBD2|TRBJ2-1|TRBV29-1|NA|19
TGCAGCGTCCAGCTAGCGGGAGTTCGGATTAAGAGCTCCTACAATGAGCAGTTCTTC
CSVQLAGVRIKSSYNEQFF
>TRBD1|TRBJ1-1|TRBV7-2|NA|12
TGTGCCAACGGGAGGGGGACAGGGGACGCTTTCTTT
CANGRGTGDAFF
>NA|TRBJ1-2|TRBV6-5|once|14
TGTGCCAGCAGTCCTAGACAGGCAAACTATGGCTACACCTTC
CASSPRQANYGYTF
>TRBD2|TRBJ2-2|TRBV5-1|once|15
TGCGCCAGCAGCTTATCTAGCGGCTCCTTAGGGGAGCTGTTTTTT
CASSLSSGSLGELFF
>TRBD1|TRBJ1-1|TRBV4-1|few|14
TGCGCCAGCAGCCACTACAGGGGGCATGATGAAGCTTTCTTT
CASSHYRGHDEAFF
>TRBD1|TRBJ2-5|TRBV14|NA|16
TGTGCCAGCAGCCAATCTCTCAGGGGGCGGGGTGAGACCCAGTACTTC
CASSQSLRGRGETQYF
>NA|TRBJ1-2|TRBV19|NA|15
TGTGCCAGTAGTATAGATAGGGGTTCGGGCTATGGCTACACCTTC
CASSIDRGSGYGYTF
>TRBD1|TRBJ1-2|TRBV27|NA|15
TGTGCCAGCAGTTTAGGGGGACAGCTTAACTATGGCTACACCTTC
CASSLGGQLNYGYTF
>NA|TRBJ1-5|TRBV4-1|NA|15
TGCGCCAGCAGCCATGAGCCCAGGCAGAATCAGCCCCAGCATTTT
CASSHEPRQNQPQHF
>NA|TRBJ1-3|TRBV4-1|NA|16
TGCGCCAGCAGCCAAGATCGGTTAGCAGGGCGGAACACCATATATTTT
CASSQDRLAGRNTIYF
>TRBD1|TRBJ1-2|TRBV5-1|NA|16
TGCGCCAGCAGCTCCCGAAGGGGAGACAGGGTGAACGGCTACACCTTC
CASSSRRGDRVNGYTF
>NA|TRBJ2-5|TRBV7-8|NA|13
TGTGCCAGCAGCTTATCAGGGCGAGAGACCCAGTACTTC
CASSLSGRETQYF
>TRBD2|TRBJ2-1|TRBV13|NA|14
TGTGCCAGCAGCCCGCGGGAGAGCCAGAGTGAGCAGTTCTTC
CASSPRESQSEQFF
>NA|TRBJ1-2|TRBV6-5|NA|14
TGTGCCAGCAGGGACGTGGGGGCACTCTATGGCTACACCTTC
CASRDVGALYGYTF
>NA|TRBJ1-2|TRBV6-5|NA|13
TGTGCCAGCAGTTACCAGACAGGTAACGGCTACACCTTC
CASSYQTGNGYTF
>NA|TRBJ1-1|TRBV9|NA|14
TGTGCCAGCAGCGTAGGCCCAGGGAACACTGAAGCTTTCTTT
CASSVGPGNTEAFF
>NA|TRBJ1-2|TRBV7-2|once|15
TGTGCCAGCAGCTTGTTTGGAGACAGGATCTATGGCTACACCTTC
CASSLFGDRIYGYTF
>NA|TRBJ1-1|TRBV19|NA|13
TGTGCCAGTGCCCCGGGATTTCAGGCTGAAGCTTTCTTT
CASAPGFQAEAFF
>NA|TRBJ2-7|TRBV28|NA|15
TGTGCCAGCAGTTTAGCGGGACGGGTCTCCTACGAGCAGTACTTC
CASSLAGRVSYEQYF
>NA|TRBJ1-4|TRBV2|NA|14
TGTGCCAGCAGTGGCAGGGGCACTAATGAAAAACTGTTTTTT
CASSGRGTNEKLFF
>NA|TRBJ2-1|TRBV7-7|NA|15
TGTGCTAGCCGAATCAGGGATGCGCCCCAGAATGAGCAGTTCTTC
CASRIRDAPQNEQFF
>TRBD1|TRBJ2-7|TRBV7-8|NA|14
TGTGCCAGCAGCTTGCACAGGGGAGCCTACGAGCAGTACTTC
CASSLHRGAYEQYF
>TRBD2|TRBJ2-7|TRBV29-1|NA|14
TGCAGCGCGGGACTAGCGGGAGATCCCTACGAGCAGTACTTC
CSAGLAGDPYEQYF
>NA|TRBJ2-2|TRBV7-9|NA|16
TGTGCCAGCAGCTTAGCCGGGAGAGCGAACACCGGGGAGCTGTTTTTT
CASSLAGRANTGELFF